The clone carrying this TCR beta chain appeared a single time. Antigen specificity is unknown. Sequencing of TCR beta was undertaken in CD8+ and CD4+ T cells derived from blood. TEMRA cells were FACS-enriched, with CD8+ and CD4+ T cells isolated negatively. These data originate in a study of CD8 T cells in Susac syndrome. Random hexamers were used to reverse transcribe the RNA input (about 0.5 to 1 ug). The TCR beta CDR3 was amplified by immunoSEQ multiplex PCR across 54 Vbeta, 13 Jbeta. Each CDR3 protein gets one entry after TCRdb re-called the immunoSEQ multiplex PCR reads with MiXCR. The data hold 95,000 or so distinct CDR3 sequences, with approximately 95% observed a single time. General study results and limits: The study admitted that it had a relatively small number of individuals in its TCR sequencing and HLA analysis.

The sequencing sample was made of CD8+ T cells from PBMCs. The TCR was taken from a human donor in good health.

For the CDR3, the DNA is TGTGCCAGCGAGGGACAGGAGTACAATGAGCAGTTCTTC. It specifies CASEGQEYNEQFF. The chain links TRBV12-3 or TRBV12-4 to TRBJ2-1; 8 bases match TRBD1. V was clipped by 8 bases and J by 4 bases; unmatched bases: 4. The CDR3 runs to 13 residues.